This TCR beta chain was captured in a study of T-cell memory formation after mild COVID-19. The authors produced TCR alpha and TCR beta cDNA libraries with sample barcodes and UMIs by 5'RACE using constant-segment primers. Using its own MiXCR run on the 5' RACE reads, TCRdb lists one record per CDR3 protein. The sample gives about 340,000 distinct CDR3 sequences, more than 15% of which show up once; around 24% is in the top ten. Points from the study as a whole: Contracting CD4+ clones sat mainly in CM and EM; CD8+ in EMRA. CD4+ bias marked clones expanding day 15 to 37, unlike balanced contracting clones. Confirmation was lacking for SARS-CoV-2 specificity of second-wave clones that peaked on day 37.

This clonotype showed up just a few times. As yet, its antigen is unknown. Material: PBMCs or a T cell subset sorted from them (not recorded which). The sequence came from a young man who had mild COVID-19 (a few samples of this study predate the infection). Cell type and time point are not known.

CDR3 DNA sequence: TGCAGTGCTGGCGGGGGGGGGCTCGGGCAGTACTTC. The encoded protein is CSAGGGGLGQYF. V and J are TRBV20-1 and TRBJ2-7; TRBD2 matches at 9 bases. Germline CDR1 is DFQATT and CDR2 is SNEGSKA (reference sequence). The CDR3 has 12 residues. Germline trimming cut 5 bases from V and 9 bases from J; bases unmatched to any gene: 8.